The sequence of this TCR beta chain was determined in a study of T-cell reconstitution after alpha-beta-depleted transplantation in children. The CDR3 totals 14 residues. The germline V gene encodes CDR1 SGHNT and CDR2 YENEEA. V was pared by 0 bases and J by 3 bases, with 8 bases between. Unique molecular identifiers were built into the TCRbeta library. TCRdb recomputed calls from the PCR reads with MiXCR, one row per CDR3 protein. The table includes roughly 590,000 distinct CDR3 sequences, roughly 17% detected once. V and J are TRBV11-3 and TRBJ1-2; D gene uncertain. The sequence derives from a human donor who donated a stem cell graft to a child with acute myeloid leukemia. The sequences come from PBMCs from the stem cell graft donor, collected from the stem cell graft. CDR3 bases: TGTGCCAGCAGCTTAGAGGGCAGCGACTATGGCTACACCTTC. This codes for CASSLEGSDYGYTF.